A single sample is the source of the 21 T cell receptor beta chains below, sequenced in a study of CD8 T cells in seronegative destructive rheumatoid arthritis. Using immunoSEQ multiplex PCR, the repertoire was profiled, and TCRdb retains in-frame clones only, with some absent. There are about 12,000 clones in the sample; around four fifths occur only once, and approximately 26% lies in the top ten. The sample comprised CD8+ T cells from blood. The origin of the receptors is a woman in her thirties or forties with seronegative destructive rheumatoid arthritis.

In this sample, this clone turned up once. This chain connects TRBV7-9 to TRBJ1-1, with D uncertain. The V end was cut by 7 bases, the J end by 6 bases, with 18 bases between. The CDR3 loop spans 14 amino acids. Germline CDR1 reads SEHNR; CDR2 reads FQNEAQ (reference sequence). The CDR3 is CASKRSEMVSEAFF. In DNA form, the CDR3 reads TGTGCCAGCAAACGGTCCGAAATGGTATCTGAAGCTTTCTTT.

This clone has just one count. The chain recombines TRBV6-5 with TRBJ1-1; perhaps TRBD1 as D (5 bases). This CDR3 comprises 15 residues. Trimming pared 4 bases from V and 2 bases from J, leaving 14 bases between. Per the germline V gene, CDR1 is MNHEY and CDR2 is SVGAGI. CDR3 nucleotide sequence: TGTGCCAGCAGTTTCAGGGAGGGTTCCAACACTGAAGCTTTCTTT. Translation gives CASSFREGSNTEAFF.

The table lists this clone with a count of one. J is TRBJ1-1 and V is TRBV6-6, with a possible D match to TRBD1 (5 bases). Deletions cut 0 bases from V and 3 bases from J, with 11 bases between. The CDR3 extends over 15 amino acids. Looked up from germline, CDR1 is MNHNY and CDR2 is SVGAGI (reference sequence). Written as DNA, the CDR3 is TGTGCCAGCAGTTACTCGAGACAGACGGACACTGAAGCTTTCTTT. Amino acids: CASSYSRQTDTEAFF.

This chain joins TRBV4-1 and TRBJ2-1; D perhaps matches TRBD1 (5 bases). V gave up 0 bases and J gave up 7 bases, with 10 bases separating them. Germline V lookup: CDR1 MGHRA, CDR2 YSYEKL. There are 14 residues in the CDR3. Written as DNA, the CDR3 is TGCGCCAGCAGCCAAGAGCGATCAGGGAATGAGCAGTTCTTC. It is translated as CASSQERSGNEQFF.

The chain's CDR3 is CASSKQGPSHSGNTIYF. For the CDR3, the DNA is TGTGCCAGTAGTAAACAGGGACCCAGCCATTCTGGAAACACCATATATTTT. The genes are TRBV19 and TRBJ1-3, with D perhaps matching TRBD1 (6 bases). Trimming stripped 4 bases from V and 1 base from J, with 17 bases between. The CDR3 sequence is 17 residues long. CDR1 and CDR2 from the germline V gene are LNHDA and SQIVND (reference sequence).

V and J are TRBV4-1 and TRBJ1-4, with a possible D match to TRBD1 (6 bases). This CDR3 spans 22 amino acids. V was clipped by 0 bases and J by 2 bases, with 28 bases between them. Per the germline V gene, CDR1 is MGHRA and CDR2 is YSYEKL. CDR3 sequence: CASSQEAGVSNMISLTNEKLFF. The DNA of the CDR3 is TGCGCCAGCAGCCAAGAAGCAGGGGTTTCCAATATGATCTCATTGACTAATGAAAAACTGTTTTTT.

This clone turned up a few times. The genes are TRBV4-3 and TRBJ1-1, with D possibly matching TRBD1 (5 bases). CDR3 size: 13 residues. Trimming left V 4 bases short and J 8 bases short, with 14 bases between. CDR1 and CDR2 (germline): LGHNA, YSLEER. The chain's CDR3 is CASSPREASEAFF. The CDR3 nucleotides are TGCGCCAGCAGCCCCAGGGAGGCTAGCGAAGCTTTCTTT.

This sequence joins TRBV4-1 and TRBJ1-4, with D tentatively TRBD1 (5 bases). Germline V gene lookup returns CDR1 MGHRA and CDR2 YSYEKL. V dropped 2 bases and J dropped 7 bases, with 17 bases sitting between them. The CDR3 is 16 amino acids. This CDR3 reads CASSQPGLGVVEKLFF. CDR3 nucleotide sequence: TGCGCCAGCAGCCAACCGGGACTGGGTGTGGTTGAAAAACTGTTTTTT.

The V gene is TRBV28, the J gene TRBJ1-6; D might be TRBD1 (6 bases). CDR3 size: 16 residues. CDR1 is MDHEN and CDR2 is SYDVKM in the germline V gene. Trimming took 2 bases from V and 9 from J, leaving 17 bases between them. CDR3 in amino acids: CASSLKGGGYGSPLHF. The CDR3 DNA sequence: TGTGCCAGCAGTTTAAAGGGAGGGGGTTATGGTTCACCCCTCCACTTT.

The chain carries TRBV19 and TRBJ2-2; the match to TRBD2 covers 7 bases. The germline CDR1 and CDR2 sequences are LNHDA and SQIVND (reference sequence). The length of the CDR3 is 17 residues. V dropped 7 bases and J dropped 2; count of bases not matched to a gene: 13. The CDR3 DNA reads as TGTGCCAGTACCCGGGACTACTTAACCGATAACACCGGGGAGCTGTTTTTT. Protein product: CASTRDYLTDNTGELFF. Variable domain in full (rest from reference TRBV19 and TRBJ2-2): DGGITQSPKYLFRKEGQNVTLSCEQNLNHDAMYWYRQDPGQGLRLIYYSQIVNDFQKGDIAEGYSVSREKKESFPLTVTSAQKNPTAFYLCASTRDYLTDNTGELFFGEGSRLTVL.

The CDR3 sequence: CAISDRLAGVTDTQYF. CDR3 DNA sequence: TGTGCCATCAGTGATCGACTAGCGGGGGTCACAGATACGCAGTATTTT. This chain joins TRBV10-3 and TRBJ2-3, with 12 bases that match TRBD2. From germline, CDR1 is ENHRY and CDR2 SYGVKD. There are 16 residues in the CDR3. J gave up 2 bases and V 3 bases, and 3 bases lay outside the gene matches.

The chain has TRBV27 and TRBJ2-3, with 7 bases lining up with TRBD1. After removal of 5 bases from V and 1 base from J, the junction contained 6 bases not matched to a gene. The germline V gene encodes CDR1 MNHEY and CDR2 SMNVEV (reference sequence). The CDR3 is 15 residues long. The CDR3 bases are TGTGCCAGCAGTCACCAGGGGGTTCGCACAGATACGCAGTATTTT. Translating it yields CASSHQGVRTDTQYF.

This chain uses TRBV6-6 with TRBJ1-2; no reliable D call. The CDR3 has 11 amino acids. The V gene lost 9 bases and the J gene lost 3 bases, with 8 bases spanning the gap. Germline-derived CDR1 and CDR2 are MNHNY and SVGAGI (reference sequence). CDR3 in amino acids: CASTDHYGYTF. CDR3 bases: TGTGCCAGTACAGATCACTATGGCTACACCTTC.

V gene TRBV6-5 combines with J gene TRBJ2-1; 12 nucleotides line up with TRBD2. The CDR3 spans 14 residues. Germline-derived CDR1 and CDR2 are MNHEY and SVGAGI. Unmatched junction bases numbered 2, after V lost 5 bases and J lost 6 bases. As DNA, the CDR3 is TGTGCCAGCAGTGAACTAGCGGGGGGCAATGAGCAGTTCTTC. Protein sequence: CASSELAGGNEQFF.

V and J are TRBV5-5 and TRBJ1-3, with 7 bases lining up with TRBD1. From germline, CDR1 is SGHKS and CDR2 YYEKEE (reference sequence). The CDR3 contains 15 residues. J was trimmed by 2 bases and V by 4 bases; bases with no gene match: 6. CDR3 amino acids: CASSIDTGAGNTIYF. CDR3 sequence (DNA): TGTGCCAGCAGCATCGATACAGGGGCTGGAAACACCATATATTTT.

The chain carries TRBV4-1 and TRBJ2-5; 8 nucleotides agree with TRBD1. This CDR3 has 15 residues. Germline CDR1 is MGHRA and CDR2 is YSYEKL. V was clipped by 4 bases and J by 4 bases; unmatched bases: 8. CDR3 loop: CASSPIPGTGETQYF. CDR3 DNA: TGCGCCAGCAGCCCAATTCCCGGGACAGGAGAGACCCAGTACTTC.

Turning to this clone: One end of the junction does not line up with germline, which may come from a read error. The chain joins TRBV4-1 to TRBJ2-5; 8 nucleotides align to TRBD1. The V gene's germline CDR1 is MGHRA and CDR2 YSYEKL. CDR3 length: 15 amino acids. The CDR3 DNA is TGCGCCAGCAGTCAAGCGGCCAGGGGGCTAGAGACCCAGTACTTC. Protein sequence: CASSQAARGLETQYF.

V gene TRBV6-1 combines with J gene TRBJ2-7; D may be TRBD1 (6 bases). This CDR3 is built from 14 residues. The V gene's germline CDR1 is MNHNS and CDR2 SASEGT. Trimming removed 4 bases from V and 3 bases from J, with 13 bases in between. Written as DNA, the CDR3 is TGTGCCAGCAGTGGCCGACAGGAGCACTACGAGCAGTACTTC. Protein product: CASSGRQEHYEQYF.

This chain joins TRBV6-1 and TRBJ1-4; 7 bases are a match to TRBD1. Germline CDR1 is MNHNS and CDR2 is SASEGT. Trimming removed 5 bases from V and 4 bases from J; junction bases left unmatched: 7. The length of the CDR3 is 15 residues. The CDR3 is CASSTQNRGNEKLFF. The CDR3 nucleotides are TGTGCCAGCAGTACGCAAAACAGGGGTAATGAAAAACTGTTTTTT.

V and J are TRBV7-8 and TRBJ2-7; tentative D call: TRBD1 (5 bases). From germline, CDR1 is SGHVS and CDR2 FQNEAQ. With 0 bases removed from V and 3 bases from J, the gap between germline ends came to 12 bases. The CDR3 covers 15 residues. The CDR3 here is CASSLAVGPNYEQYF. The CDR3 DNA reads as TGTGCCAGCAGCTTAGCGGTGGGGCCCAACTACGAGCAGTACTTC.

This chain connects TRBV9 to TRBJ1-1; 8 bases align to TRBD1. Germline V gene sequence: CDR1 SGDLS, CDR2 YYNGEE. The CDR3 has 13 amino acids. The V segment lost 5 bases and the J segment 6 bases; nucleotides outside the gene matches: 6. The CDR3 region is CASRGQGNPEAFF. The CDR3, as DNA: TGTGCCAGCAGAGGACAGGGAAATCCTGAAGCTTTCTTT.